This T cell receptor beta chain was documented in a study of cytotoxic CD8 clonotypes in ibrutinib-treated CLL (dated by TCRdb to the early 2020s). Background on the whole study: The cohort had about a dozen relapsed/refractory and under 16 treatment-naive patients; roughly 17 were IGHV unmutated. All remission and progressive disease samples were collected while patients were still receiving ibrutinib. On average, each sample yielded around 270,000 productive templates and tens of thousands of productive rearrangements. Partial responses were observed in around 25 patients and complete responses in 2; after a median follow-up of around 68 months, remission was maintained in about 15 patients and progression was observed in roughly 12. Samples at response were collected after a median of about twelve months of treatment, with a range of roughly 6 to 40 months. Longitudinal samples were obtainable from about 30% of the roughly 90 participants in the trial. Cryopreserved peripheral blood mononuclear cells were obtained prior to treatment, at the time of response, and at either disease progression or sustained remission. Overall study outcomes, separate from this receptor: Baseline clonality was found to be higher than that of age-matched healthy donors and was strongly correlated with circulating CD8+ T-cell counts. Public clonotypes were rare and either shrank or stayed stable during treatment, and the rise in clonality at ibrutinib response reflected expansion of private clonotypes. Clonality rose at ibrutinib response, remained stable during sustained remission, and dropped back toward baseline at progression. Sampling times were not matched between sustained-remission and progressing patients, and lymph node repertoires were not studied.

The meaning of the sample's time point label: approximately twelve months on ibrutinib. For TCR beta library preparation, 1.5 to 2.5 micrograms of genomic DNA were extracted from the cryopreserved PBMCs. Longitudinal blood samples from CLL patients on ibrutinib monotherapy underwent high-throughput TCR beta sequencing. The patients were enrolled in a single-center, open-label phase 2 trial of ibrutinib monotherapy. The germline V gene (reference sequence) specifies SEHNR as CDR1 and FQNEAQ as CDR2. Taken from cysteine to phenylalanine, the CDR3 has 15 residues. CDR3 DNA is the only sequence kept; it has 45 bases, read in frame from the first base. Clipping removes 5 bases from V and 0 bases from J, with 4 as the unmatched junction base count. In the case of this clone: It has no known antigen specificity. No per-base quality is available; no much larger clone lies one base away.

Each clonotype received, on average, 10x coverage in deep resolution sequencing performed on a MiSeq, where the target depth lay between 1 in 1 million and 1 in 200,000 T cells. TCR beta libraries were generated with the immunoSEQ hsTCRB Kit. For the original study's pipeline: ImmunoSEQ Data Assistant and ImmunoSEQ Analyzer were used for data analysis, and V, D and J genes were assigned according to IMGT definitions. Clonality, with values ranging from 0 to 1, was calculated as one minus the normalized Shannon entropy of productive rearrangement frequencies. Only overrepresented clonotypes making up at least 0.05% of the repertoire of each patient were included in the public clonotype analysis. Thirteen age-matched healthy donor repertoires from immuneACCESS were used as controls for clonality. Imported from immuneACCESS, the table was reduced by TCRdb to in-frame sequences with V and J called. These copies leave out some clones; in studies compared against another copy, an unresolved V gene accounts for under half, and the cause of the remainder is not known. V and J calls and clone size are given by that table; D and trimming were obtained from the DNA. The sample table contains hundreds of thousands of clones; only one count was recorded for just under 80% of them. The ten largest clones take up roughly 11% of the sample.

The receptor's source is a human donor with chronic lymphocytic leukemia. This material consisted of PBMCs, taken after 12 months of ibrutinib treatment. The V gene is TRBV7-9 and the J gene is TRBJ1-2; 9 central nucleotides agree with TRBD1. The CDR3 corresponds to CASSPWTGANYGYTF. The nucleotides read TGTGCCAGCAGCCCCTGGACAGGGGCTAACTATGGCTACACCTTC.